This T cell receptor beta chain appears in the sequencing data of a study of cytomegalovirus exposure and HLA in healthy donors. It was with 60 Vbeta and 13 Jbeta primers that the PCR ran. The data were produced by immunoSEQ multiplex PCR, yet TCRdb's version contains in-frame clones alone and is incomplete. The repertoire holds tens of thousands of clones, with less than 80% as singletons. CDR1 and CDR2 from the germline V gene are SNHLY and FYNNEI. The CDR3 runs 16 residues. V lost 5 bases, J lost 2 bases, and 18 bases lay in between. For this clone: Its target is not known.

General study points: As was reported, the classifier diagnosed cytomegalovirus status with high specificity and sensitivity. Analysis was carried out at a later point, and it linked a missense DCLRE1C variant to TCR beta V- and J-gene trimming. It was 150 or so TCR beta chains that were listed as cytomegalovirus-associated.

The chain combines TRBV2 with TRBJ1-2; a weak D match, TRBD1 (5 bases). Sequencing input: PBMCs. The TCR was taken from a male donor in good health and CMV-seronegative. CDR3 amino acids: CASSTSAGLANYGYTF. DNA of the CDR3: TGTGCCAGCAGTACCTCCGCAGGGCTGGCCAACTATGGCTACACCTTC.